This TCR beta chain is from a study of blood T cells in healthy people across ages. General study points: More naive CD4+ cells and higher diversity marked long-lived donors relative to aged donors. PBMCs that were unsorted prevented a conclusive naive versus antigen-experienced comparison.

This clonotype was seen only a few times. The antigen is undetermined. Germline and junction disagree at one end, which may indicate a read error. Using a J-beta primer mix together with a sample-barcoded 5' primer, a second PCR was run for 7 to 11 cycles. A single record per CDR3 protein comes from TCRdb applying MiXCR to the 5' RACE reads. The table includes around 1,700,000 distinct CDR3 sequences, 28% detected once. The CDR3 length is 14 residues. In germline, CDR1 is SGHRS, CDR2 YFSETQ. The TCR originated in a woman in her 30s in good health. Sequenced: blood. The V and J genes are TRBV5-1 and TRBJ2-1; D is perhaps TRBD2 (6 bases). Here the CDR3 reads CASTPGDSNNEQFF. CDR3 sequence (DNA): TGCGCCAGCACCCCGGGGGACTCCAACAATGAGCAGTTCTTC.